These 27 T cell receptor beta chains share one sample of origin, sequenced in a study of identifying expanded T cells in peripheral blood. The method was immunoSEQ multiplex PCR; TCRdb's version includes in-frame clones alone and lacks a portion of them. The sample includes 90,000 to 95,000 clones, roughly 87% of them seen just once. The source material was blood. These receptors all come from a person between 18 and 75 years old in good health.

The rearrangement uses TRBV7-9 and TRBJ2-1; 11 bases match TRBD2. V was clipped by 1 base and J by 3 bases; unmatched bases: 2. The CDR3 has 16 amino acids. Germline V gene lookup returns CDR1 SEHNR and CDR2 FQNEAQ (reference sequence). Here the CDR3 reads CASSLGLAGFYNEQFF. CDR3 nucleotide sequence: TGTGCCAGCAGCTTAGGACTAGCGGGATTCTACAATGAGCAGTTCTTC.

This chain joins TRBV2 and TRBJ1-1; the match to TRBD1 covers 11 bases. Germline-derived CDR1 and CDR2 are SNHLY and FYNNEI. CDR3 length equals 15 residues. Trimming took 6 bases from V and 4 from J; bases not matched to a gene: 7. CDR3 bases: TGTGCCAGCAGCTATATCGGGACAGGGGGCACTGAAGCTTTCTTT. It translates to CASSYIGTGGTEAFF. Variable domain in full (rest from reference TRBV2 and TRBJ1-1): EPEVTQTPSHQVTQMGQEVILRCVPISNHLYFYWYRQILGQKVEFLVSFYNNEISEKSEIFDDQFSVERPDGSNFTLKIRSTKLEDSAMYFCASSYIGTGGTEAFFGQGTRLTVV.

This chain joins TRBV19 and TRBJ1-2, with D maybe TRBD1 (5 bases). The V and J ends lost 3 bases and 4 bases respectively, with 9 bases between them. This CDR3 contains 13 residues. From germline, CDR1 is LNHDA and CDR2 SQIVND (reference sequence). CDR3 nucleotide sequence: TGTGCCAGTAGTATCCTGACAGCCTATGGCTACACCTTC. Its translation is CASSILTAYGYTF. The complete variable domain, with remaining parts taken from reference TRBV19 and TRBJ1-2, reads DGGITQSPKYLFRKEGQNVTLSCEQNLNHDAMYWYRQDPGQGLRLIYYSQIVNDFQKGDIAEGYSVSREKKESFPLTVTSAQKNPTAFYLCASSILTAYGYTFGSGTRLTVV.

This chain links TRBV5-1 with TRBJ2-7, with 11 bases that match TRBD1. Germline CDR1 is SGHRS and CDR2 is YFSETQ. Trimming at V came to 4 bases and at J to 3 bases, leaving 6 bases not matched to a gene. CDR3 length equals 15 residues. CDR3 nucleotide sequence: TGCGCCAGCAGCCCCGGGGGACAGGGGGGCTACGAGCAGTACTTC. Its protein product is CASSPGGQGGYEQYF.

This chain uses TRBV4-1 with TRBJ1-2; D gene ambiguous. Germline CDR1 MGHRA, CDR2 YSYEKL. Trimming removed 0 bases at V and 4 bases at J, with 9 bases between. CDR3 length equals 14 residues. Here the CDR3 reads CASSQDGNSYGYTF. CDR3 nucleotide sequence: TGCGCCAGCAGCCAAGATGGGAACAGCTATGGCTACACCTTC.

The V and J genes are TRBV30 and TRBJ1-1, with D possibly matching TRBD1 (5 bases). The CDR3 is 12 residues long. V lost 5 bases to trimming and J lost 1 base, with 8 bases between them. Germline V gene sequence: CDR1 GTSNPN, CDR2 SVGIG (reference sequence). The CDR3 protein is CAWGRGNTEAFF. The CDR3 DNA reads as TGTGCCTGGGGGAGGGGGAACACTGAAGCTTTCTTT.

Of note for this clone: Other nucleotide sequences from this sample produce the same CDR3. The chain employs TRBV2 and TRBJ1-1; 10 bases line up with TRBD1. The CDR3 covers 13 residues. J was trimmed by 4 bases and V by 4 bases; bases with no gene match: 0. CDR1 and CDR2 from the germline V gene are SNHLY and FYNNEI. The CDR3 protein is CASSGQGATEAFF. The CDR3 bases are TGTGCCAGCAGTGGACAGGGGGCCACTGAAGCTTTCTTT.

The chain is built from TRBV19 and TRBJ1-5, with a tentative D call TRBD1 (6 bases). The CDR3 sequence is 17 residues long. V was shortened by 3 bases and J by 0 bases, with 15 bases between the two germline ends. Looked up from germline, CDR1 is LNHDA and CDR2 is SQIVND (reference sequence). In nucleotides, the CDR3 is TGTGCCAGTAGTATCGACAGGTCCCCTCATAGCAATCAGCCCCAGCATTTT. This encodes CASSIDRSPHSNQPQHF.

The gene calls are TRBV10-3 and TRBJ1-5; tentatively, D is TRBD1 (5 bases). V was clipped by 0 bases and J by 9 bases, with 18 bases between them. CDR1 and CDR2 from the germline V gene are ENHRY and SYGVKD. This CDR3 spans 16 amino acids. The DNA of the CDR3 is TGTGCCATCAGTGAGTCCGGAGGTGGGGGGATAGGGCCCCAGCATTTT. Protein sequence: CAISESGGGGIGPQHF.

CDR3 in amino acids: CALASGPGNGYTF. CDR3 sequence (DNA): TGTGCCCTTGCATCGGGACCAGGGAATGGCTACACCTTC. The chain recombines TRBV30 with TRBJ1-2, with D possibly TRBD1 on 5 matching bases. Trimming took 8 bases from V and 6 from J, leaving 19 bases between them. The CDR3 has 13 residues. The V gene's germline CDR1 is GTSNPN and CDR2 SVGIG (reference sequence).

This chain links TRBV2 with TRBJ2-3, with TRBD2 as a possible D gene (6 bases). The germline gives CDR1 SNHLY, CDR2 FYNNEI. V lost 6 bases and J 2 bases, leaving 15 bases between the germline ends. This CDR3 has 15 residues. The CDR3 nucleotides read TGTGCCAGCAGCGTCTCGGGGGTCCCCACAGATACGCAGTATTTT. This encodes CASSVSGVPTDTQYF.

The table lists this clone with a few counts. The rearrangement uses TRBV11-2 and TRBJ1-6, with TRBD1 matching 9 bases. V gave up 6 bases and J gave up 10 bases; unmatched junction bases: 7. CDR1 is SGHAT, CDR2 FQNNGV, per germline. This CDR3 is 14 amino acids long. CDR3 residues: CASRSQGAGSPLHF. The DNA of the CDR3 is TGTGCCAGCAGGTCACAGGGGGCCGGGTCACCCCTCCACTTT.

The chain has TRBV30 and TRBJ2-3; TRBD2 agrees at 10 bases. Germline lookup yields CDR1 GTSNPN and CDR2 SVGIG (reference sequence). The trim removed 0 bases at V and 4 bases at J, leaving 7 bases unmatched. The CDR3 has 16 residues. CDR3 DNA: TGTGCCTGGAGTGTTGCAGCGGGGGGGGGAGCAGATACGCAGTATTTT. Its protein product is CAWSVAAGGGADTQYF.

This clone has only one observation. This sequence joins TRBV9 and TRBJ2-7; 10 bases align to TRBD1. Germline V gene sequence: CDR1 SGDLS, CDR2 YYNGEE. The CDR3 is 16 residues long. With 3 bases clipped from V and 0 bases from J, the junction kept 6 bases outside the gene matches. This CDR3 is CASSGDRGEGSYEQYF. The CDR3 coding sequence is TGTGCCAGCAGCGGGGACAGGGGAGAGGGCTCCTACGAGCAGTACTTC. The entire variable domain, with the rest obtained from reference TRBV9 and TRBJ2-7, is as follows: DSGVTQTPKHLITATGQRVTLRCSPRSGDLSVYWYQQSLDQGLQFLIQYYNGEERAKGNILERFSAQQFPDLHSELNLSSLELGDSALYFCASSGDRGEGSYEQYFGPGTRLTVT.

The chain combines TRBV7-2 with TRBJ1-2; tentatively, D is TRBD1 (5 bases). Looked up from germline, CDR1 is SGHTA and CDR2 is FQGNSA. CDR3 length: 15 residues. Trimming removed 4 bases at V and 8 bases at J, with 20 bases between. In DNA form, the CDR3 reads TGTGCCAGCAGCTCCCCGGGACGGCGAATAGGGGGCTACACCTTC. Translated: CASSSPGRRIGGYTF.

The rearrangement uses TRBV6-6 and TRBJ1-6, with D possibly matching TRBD1 (6 bases). The V gene lost 4 bases and the J gene lost 3 bases, with 10 bases spanning the gap. The CDR3 contains 15 residues. Germline V gene sequence: CDR1 MNHNY, CDR2 SVGAGI (reference sequence). The CDR3 is CASSSGQIYNSPLHF. Written as DNA, the CDR3 is TGTGCCAGCAGTTCAGGACAGATCTATAATTCACCCCTCCACTTT.

The CDR3 loop is CASSQNGFTEAFF. In DNA, the CDR3 is TGTGCCAGCAGCCAAAACGGGTTCACTGAAGCTTTCTTT. The rearrangement joins TRBV14 to TRBJ1-1; D unresolved. Trimming stripped 2 bases from V and 4 bases from J, with 8 bases between. Germline CDR1 reads SGHDN; CDR2 reads FVKESK. The CDR3 is 13 residues long.

The rearrangement uses TRBV4-1 and TRBJ2-7; maybe TRBD2 (6 bases). With 0 bases removed from V and 2 bases from J, the gap between germline ends came to 11 bases. Per germline, CDR1 MGHRA and CDR2 YSYEKL. This CDR3 spans 15 amino acids. CDR3 loop: CASSQEEGFTYEQYF. The CDR3 DNA reads as TGCGCCAGCAGCCAAGAGGAGGGTTTCACCTACGAGCAGTACTTC.

This clone was detected once. V is TRBV6-5 and J is TRBJ1-4, with 7 nucleotides matching TRBD1. J was trimmed by 0 bases and V by 0 bases; bases with no gene match: 1. CDR3 length: 16 residues. CDR1 and CDR2 (germline): MNHEY, SVGAGI. The CDR3 protein is CASSYSGTATNEKLFF. CDR3 nucleotide sequence: TGTGCCAGCAGTTACTCGGGGACAGCAACTAATGAAAAACTGTTTTTT.

DNA for the CDR3: TGTGCCAGCAGAGGGGGCCAGCGGAGTAACCCCCACAATGAGCAGTTCTTC. It encodes CASRGGQRSNPHNEQFF. V and J are TRBV4-2 and TRBJ2-1; TRBD1 matches at 7 bases. With V trimmed by 6 bases and J by 5 bases, 16 bases remained unmatched. From germline, CDR1 is LGHNA and CDR2 YNFKEQ. The length of the CDR3 is 17 residues.

V usage is TRBV5-1 and J usage is TRBJ2-5, with D uncertain. Germline assignment: CDR1 SGHRS and CDR2 YFSETQ. V lost 1 base and J 1 base, leaving 5 bases between the germline ends. The CDR3 is 13 amino acids. Written as DNA, the CDR3 is TGCGCCAGCAGCTTGATTTCCCAAGAGACCCAGTACTTC. Translated: CASSLISQETQYF. The entire variable domain, with the rest obtained from reference TRBV5-1 and TRBJ2-5, is as follows: KAGVTQTPRYLIKTRGQQVTLSCSPISGHRSVSWYQQTPGQGLQFLFEYFSETQRNKGNFPGRFSGRQFSNSRSEMNVSTLELGDSALYLCASSLISQETQYFGPGTRLLVL.

V gene TRBV5-1 combines with J gene TRBJ2-3; TRBD2 matches 7 bases. The CDR3 covers 16 residues. Germline lookup yields CDR1 SGHRS and CDR2 YFSETQ. V lost 0 bases to trimming and J lost 1 base; unmatched junction nucleotides: 5. As DNA, the CDR3 is TGCGCCAGCAGCTTGGGTACTAGCGCCCGCACAGATACGCAGTATTTT. It translates to CASSLGTSARTDTQYF. The full variable domain, rest sourced from reference TRBV5-1 and TRBJ2-3, is KAGVTQTPRYLIKTRGQQVTLSCSPISGHRSVSWYQQTPGQGLQFLFEYFSETQRNKGNFPGRFSGRQFSNSRSEMNVSTLELGDSALYLCASSLGTSARTDTQYFGPGTRLTVL.

The rearrangement joins TRBV30 to TRBJ1-5; no clear D. The CDR3 extends over 16 amino acids. V gave up 2 bases and J gave up 0 bases, with 14 bases separating them. Germline V gives CDR1 GTSNPN, CDR2 SVGIG (reference sequence). The CDR3 nucleotides are TGTGCCTGGAGTAGCATAGGGAGCTATAGCAATCAGCCCCAGCATTTT. Its translation is CAWSSIGSYSNQPQHF.

The V and J genes are TRBV7-8 and TRBJ2-7, with 7 nucleotides matching TRBD1. CDR1 is SGHVS and CDR2 is FQNEAQ in the germline V gene. This CDR3 comprises 14 residues. J was trimmed by 6 bases and V by 4 bases; bases with no gene match: 9. CDR3 protein: CASSSGTVRSEQYF. For the CDR3, the DNA is TGTGCCAGCAGCTCCGGGACAGTACGCTCCGAGCAGTACTTC.

V and J are TRBV19 and TRBJ1-5; TRBD1 aligns across 9 bases. Germline CDR1 LNHDA, CDR2 SQIVND (reference sequence). V gave up 3 bases and J gave up 6 bases; unmatched junction bases: 3. This CDR3 has 14 amino acids. CDR3 coding DNA: TGTGCCAGTAGTATGGGGACAGGGCGTCAGCCCCAGCATTTT. This codes for CASSMGTGRQPQHF.

The rearrangement links TRBV4-3 to TRBJ2-6; 8 nucleotides line up with TRBD2. V trimming: 0 bases; J trimming: 0 bases; junction bases outside the gene matches: 7. The CDR3 is made up of 19 amino acids. In germline, CDR1 is LGHNA, CDR2 YSLEER. CDR3 DNA sequence: TGCGCCAGCAGCCAAGATTGGTGGCGGGAGGACTCTGGGGCCAACGTCCTGACTTTC. Translating it yields CASSQDWWREDSGANVLTF.

This chain uses TRBV4-3 with TRBJ1-1, with D perhaps matching TRBD1 (5 bases). The germline V gene has CDR1 LGHNA and CDR2 YSLEER. V lost 0 bases, J lost 5 bases, and 16 bases lay in between. The CDR3 is made up of 16 amino acids. This CDR3 reads CASSQDSGTKGTEAFF. As DNA, the CDR3 is TGCGCCAGCAGCCAAGATTCGGGCACCAAGGGGACTGAAGCTTTCTTT.